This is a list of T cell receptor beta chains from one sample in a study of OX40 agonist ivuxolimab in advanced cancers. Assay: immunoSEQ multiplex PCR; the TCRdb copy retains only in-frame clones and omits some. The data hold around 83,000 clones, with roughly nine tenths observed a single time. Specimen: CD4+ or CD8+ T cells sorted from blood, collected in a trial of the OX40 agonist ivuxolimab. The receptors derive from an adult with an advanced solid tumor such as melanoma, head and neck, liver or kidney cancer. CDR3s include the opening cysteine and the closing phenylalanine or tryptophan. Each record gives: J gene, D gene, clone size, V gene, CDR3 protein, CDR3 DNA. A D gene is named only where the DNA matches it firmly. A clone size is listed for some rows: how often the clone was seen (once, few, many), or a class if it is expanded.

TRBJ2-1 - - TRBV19 CASALGPYNEQFF TGTGCCAGTGCGTTAGGACCCTACAATGAGCAGTTCTTC
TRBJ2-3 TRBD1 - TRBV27 CASSYLGQGGLESDTQYF TGTGCCAGCAGTTACCTCGGACAGGGAGGCCTCGAATCAGATACGCAGTATTTT
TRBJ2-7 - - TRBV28 CASSLRYEQYF TGTGCCAGCAGCCTTAGGTACGAGCAGTACTTC
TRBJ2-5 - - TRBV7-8 CASSRDAQETQYF TGTGCCAGCAGCCGGGACGCTCAAGAGACCCAGTACTTC
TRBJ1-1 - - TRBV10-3 CAISRDRERNTEAFF TGTGCCATCAGTAGAGACAGAGAGAGAAACACTGAAGCTTTCTTT
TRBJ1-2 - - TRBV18 CASSPAFPLGYTF TGTGCCAGCTCACCAGCCTTCCCGTTGGGCTACACCTTC
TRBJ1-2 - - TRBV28 CASSLSRVGYTF TGTGCCAGCAGTTTGTCTAGAGTCGGCTACACCTTC
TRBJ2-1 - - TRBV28 CASSYSGTRNEQFF TGTGCCAGCAGTTATTCGGGGACACGGAATGAGCAGTTCTTC
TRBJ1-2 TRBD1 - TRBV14 CASSQVGTGGYGYTF TGTGCCAGCAGCCAAGTCGGGACAGGCGGATATGGCTACACCTTC
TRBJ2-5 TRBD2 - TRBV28 CASLAVNQETQYF TGTGCCAGCCTAGCGGTGAACCAAGAGACCCAGTACTTC
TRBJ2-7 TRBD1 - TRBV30 CAEGQLYEQYF TGTGCCGAGGGACAGCTTTACGAGCAGTACTTC
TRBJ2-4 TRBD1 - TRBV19 CASSPGTVQAKNIQYF TGTGCCAGTAGTCCCGGGACAGTCCAGGCCAAAAACATTCAGTACTTC
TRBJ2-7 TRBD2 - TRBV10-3 CAISEGLVYEQYF TGTGCCATCAGTGAGGGACTAGTCTACGAGCAGTACTTC
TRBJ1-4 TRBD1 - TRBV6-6 CASRPNRGQSNEKLFF TGTGCCAGCAGGCCAAACAGGGGGCAATCTAATGAAAAACTGTTTTTT
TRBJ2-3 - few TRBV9 CASSATGAASSTDTQYF TGTGCCAGCAGCGCCACTGGGGCGGCCTCTAGCACAGATACGCAGTATTTT
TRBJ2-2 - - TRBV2 CASSEIGRRNTGELFF TGTGCCAGCAGTGAAATAGGCAGGCGGAACACCGGGGAGCTGTTTTTT
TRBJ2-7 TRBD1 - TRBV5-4 CASSLGDRVLSEQYF TGTGCCAGCAGCTTGGGGGACAGGGTTCTATCCGAGCAGTACTTC
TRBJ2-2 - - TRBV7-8 CASSPPGFANTGELFF TGTGCCAGCAGCCCGCCGGGGTTCGCGAACACCGGGGAGCTGTTTTTT
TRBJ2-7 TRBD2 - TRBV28 CASRLAGGDYEQYF TGTGCCAGCAGGCTAGCGGGAGGGGACTACGAGCAGTACTTC
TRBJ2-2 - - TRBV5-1 CASSLPEHPPGELFF TGCGCCAGCAGCTTGCCGGAGCACCCCCCCGGGGAGCTGTTTTTT
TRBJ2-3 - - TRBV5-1 CASSRGGGADTQYF TGCGCCAGCAGCCGGGGCGGGGGCGCAGATACGCAGTATTTT
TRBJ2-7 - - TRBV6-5 CASSYSRVGGYEQYF TGTGCCAGCAGTTACTCAAGGGTCGGTGGCTACGAGCAGTACTTC
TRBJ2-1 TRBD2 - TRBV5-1 CASKRGGPSSYNEQFF TGCGCCAGCAAACGCGGGGGTCCAAGCTCCTACAATGAGCAGTTCTTC
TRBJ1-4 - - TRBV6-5 CASSYSRSTNEKLFF TGTGCCAGCAGTTACTCCAGATCAACTAATGAAAAACTGTTTTTT
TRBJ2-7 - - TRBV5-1 CASSPRDGSSYEQYF TGCGCCAGCAGCCCCCGGGACGGCTCTTCCTACGAGCAGTACTTC
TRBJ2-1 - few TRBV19 CASSPSAAAREDEQFF TGTGCCAGTAGTCCCTCTGCCGCGGCAAGGGAGGATGAGCAGTTCTTC
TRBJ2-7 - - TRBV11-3 CASSGQTYEQYF TGTGCCAGCTCTGGACAGACCTACGAGCAGTACTTC
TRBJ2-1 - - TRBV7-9 CASSPLVGNEQFF TGTGCCAGCAGCCCCCTAGTTGGCAATGAGCAGTTCTTC
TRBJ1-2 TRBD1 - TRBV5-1 CASSLDRGQGGYTF TGCGCCAGCAGCTTGGACAGGGGGCAGGGTGGCTACACCTTC
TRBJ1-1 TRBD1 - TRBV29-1 CSVLTGPNTEAFF TGCAGCGTATTGACAGGGCCGAACACTGAAGCTTTCTTT
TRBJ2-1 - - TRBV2 CASTAGTQEQFF TGTGCCAGCACCGCCGGGACCCAAGAGCAGTTCTTC
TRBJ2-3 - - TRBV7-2 CASSLAWDRYF TGTGCCAGCAGCTTAGCCTGGGACCGATATTTT
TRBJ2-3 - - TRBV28 CAISRGSMADTQYF TGTGCCATAAGCCGGGGTAGCATGGCAGATACGCAGTATTTT
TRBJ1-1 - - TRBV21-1 CASSKEVVNTEAFF TGTGCCAGCAGCAAAGAGGTTGTGAACACTGAAGCTTTCTTT
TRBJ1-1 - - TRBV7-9 CASSYQGIGEAFF TGTGCCAGCAGCTACCAAGGGATTGGCGAAGCTTTCTTT
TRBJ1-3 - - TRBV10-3 CAISSKGISGNTIYF TGTGCCATCAGTTCAAAGGGTATCTCTGGAAACACCATATATTTT
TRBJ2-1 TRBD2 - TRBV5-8 CAIMTSGLRNEQFF TGTGCCATCATGACTAGCGGGCTACGCAATGAGCAGTTCTTC
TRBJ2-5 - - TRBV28 CASTPPGPREQYF TGTGCCAGCACCCCGCCAGGGCCTAGGGAGCAGTACTTC
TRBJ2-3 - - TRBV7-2 CASSLSLGTQYF TGTGCCAGCAGCTTATCACTCGGTACGCAGTATTTT
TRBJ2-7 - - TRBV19 CASSPLRGEQYF TGTGCCAGTAGCCCCCTGAGGGGCGAGCAGTACTTC
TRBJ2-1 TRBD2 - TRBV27 CASKAGGATYNEQFF TGTGCCAGCAAAGCGGGGGGAGCAACCTACAATGAGCAGTTCTTC
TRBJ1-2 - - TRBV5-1 CASSLSLEGYGYTF TGCGCCAGCAGCTTATCGCTGGAAGGCTATGGCTACACCTTC
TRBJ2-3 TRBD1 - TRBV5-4 CASSLDRGSTDTQYF TGTGCCAGCAGCTTGGACAGGGGGAGCACAGATACGCAGTATTTT
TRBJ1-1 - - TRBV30 CAWSPGWTEAFF TGTGCCTGGAGCCCAGGGTGGACTGAAGCTTTCTTT
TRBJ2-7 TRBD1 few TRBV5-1 CASSLAGTGYGEQYF TGCGCCAGCAGCTTAGCCGGGACAGGGTATGGCGAGCAGTACTTC
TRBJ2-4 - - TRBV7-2 CASSYKLAKNIQYF TGTGCCAGCAGCTACAAACTAGCCAAAAACATTCAGTACTTC
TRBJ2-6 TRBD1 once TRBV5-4 CASTLTGVGANVLTF TGTGCCAGCACCCTGACAGGGGTCGGGGCCAACGTCCTGACTTTC
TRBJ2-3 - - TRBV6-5 CASSYSTGIGTDTQYF TGTGCCAGCAGTTACTCAACGGGAATTGGCACAGATACGCAGTATTTT
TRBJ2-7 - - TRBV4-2 CASRITGIEQYF TGTGCCAGCAGGATCACAGGGATCGAGCAGTACTTC
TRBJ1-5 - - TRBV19 CASGGSSNQPQHF TGTGCCAGTGGAGGGTCGAGCAATCAGCCCCAGCATTTT
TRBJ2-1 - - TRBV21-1 CASSSRLAGGMNEQFF TGTGCCAGCAGCTCTCGACTAGCGGGAGGGATGAATGAGCAGTTCTTC
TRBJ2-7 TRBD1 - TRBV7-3 CASSPATGAPLNF TGTGCCAGCAGCCCCGCTACAGGGGCGCCCCTCAACTTC
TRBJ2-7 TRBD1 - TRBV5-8 CASSPAPGQYYEQYF TGTGCCAGCAGCCCCGCGCCGGGACAGTACTACGAGCAGTACTTC